Listed below are T cell receptor beta chains from one sample, sequenced in a study of identical twins. TCRdb redid the calling of the 5' RACE reads with MiXCR, one entry per CDR3 protein. This sample has about 520,000 distinct CDR3 sequences; less than 25% occur once, and the top ten carry about 0.93%. These data were likewise used in another study, on T cells expressing NK-cell markers.

The specimen was CD4+ T cells sorted from blood. These receptors were taken from a woman in her late teens or twenties in good health. The CDR3 runs from the conserved cysteine through the conserved F or W. The D gene is left open where the match is weak. A row's size may be missing; if present it is once, few, many or a size class.

V gene: TRBV29-1; J gene: TRBJ2-2; D gene: TRBD2; clone size: few; CDR3 DNA: TGCAGCGTTGGCAGGCTAGCGGGAGAGTCGGGGGAGCTGTTTTTT; CDR3 protein: CSVGRLAGESGELFF
V gene: TRBV6-1; J gene: TRBJ2-2; D gene: TRBD1; clone size: NA; CDR3 DNA: TGTGCCAGCAGGAGGGGGCAGACTTACACCGGGGAGCTGTTTTTT; CDR3 protein: CASRRGQTYTGELFF
V gene: TRBV7-2; J gene: TRBJ2-3; D gene: NA; clone size: many; CDR3 DNA: TGTGCCAGCAGCGTAAGATTTGTAAGCACAGATACGCAGTATTTT; CDR3 protein: CASSVRFVSTDTQYF
V gene: TRBV7-2; J gene: TRBJ2-7; D gene: NA; clone size: few; CDR3 DNA: TGTGCCACCGTGAGGGCAAGAACCTACGAGCAGTACTTC; CDR3 protein: CATVRARTYEQYF
V gene: TRBV24-1; J gene: TRBJ2-1; D gene: TRBD2; clone size: NA; CDR3 DNA: TGTGCCACCAGTGATTCAGCGGGAGCTAATGAGCAGTTCTTC; CDR3 protein: CATSDSAGANEQFF
V gene: TRBV20-1; J gene: TRBJ2-1; D gene: TRBD2; clone size: NA; CDR3 DNA: TGCAGTGCTAGAGATCTAGGACTAGCGGGGGGCGCACAGTTCTTC; CDR3 protein: CSARDLGLAGGAQFF
V gene: TRBV7-7; J gene: TRBJ2-2; D gene: NA; clone size: few; CDR3 DNA: TGTGCTAGCAGCTATGACCCATACACCGGGGAGCTGTTTTTT; CDR3 protein: CASSYDPYTGELFF
V gene: TRBV11-2; J gene: TRBJ2-1; D gene: TRBD2; clone size: NA; CDR3 DNA: TGTGCCAGCAGCTGGACGCCCGATAGCGGGAGAGACTACAATGAGCAGTTCTTC; CDR3 protein: CASSWTPDSGRDYNEQFF
V gene: TRBV6-1; J gene: TRBJ2-7; D gene: TRBD2; clone size: few; CDR3 DNA: TGTGCCAGCAGCCGTCGGACTAGCGGGCCTTTGGAGCAGTACTTC; CDR3 protein: CASSRRTSGPLEQYF
V gene: TRBV12-3/TRBV12-4; J gene: TRBJ1-1; D gene: TRBD1; clone size: NA; CDR3 DNA: TGTGCCAGCAGCCGGAACAGGGGGCTAGCTTTCTTT; CDR3 protein: CASSRNRGLAFF
V gene: TRBV9; J gene: TRBJ2-7; D gene: TRBD1; clone size: NA; CDR3 DNA: TGTGCCAGCAGCGCGAACGGACAGGGGGAGTACGAGCAGTACTTC; CDR3 protein: CASSANGQGEYEQYF
V gene: TRBV12-3/TRBV12-4; J gene: TRBJ2-3; D gene: TRBD2; clone size: many; CDR3 DNA: TGTGCCAGCAGTCCAAAGCGGGGGTACGTAGATACGCAGTATTTT; CDR3 protein: CASSPKRGYVDTQYF
V gene: TRBV6-2/TRBV6-3; J gene: TRBJ2-7; D gene: NA; clone size: NA; CDR3 DNA: TGTGCCAGCAGTAGGGATACATACTACGAGCAGTACTTC; CDR3 protein: CASSRDTYYEQYF
V gene: TRBV5-1; J gene: TRBJ1-3; D gene: NA; clone size: NA; CDR3 DNA: TGCGCCAGCAGCTATGGCGGCAGTTCTGGAAACACCATATATTTT; CDR3 protein: CASSYGGSSGNTIYF
V gene: TRBV20-1; J gene: TRBJ1-4; D gene: NA; clone size: NA; CDR3 DNA: TGCAGTGCTAGCGCCGATCAGGGTAATGAAAAACTGTTTTTT; CDR3 protein: CSASADQGNEKLFF
V gene: TRBV20-1; J gene: TRBJ1-4; D gene: NA; clone size: few; CDR3 DNA: TGCAGTGTCCTGGCCCCGACGGCAGAAAAACTGTTTTTT; CDR3 protein: CSVLAPTAEKLFF
V gene: TRBV20-1; J gene: TRBJ2-1; D gene: TRBD2; clone size: once; CDR3 DNA: TGCAGTGCAGCGGGGGGTAGGAATGAGCAGTTCTTC; CDR3 protein: CSAAGGRNEQFF
V gene: TRBV15; J gene: TRBJ2-1; D gene: NA; clone size: many; CDR3 DNA: TGTGCCACCAGCAGAGTGCAGGACAATGAGCAGTTCTTC; CDR3 protein: CATSRVQDNEQFF
V gene: TRBV5-4; J gene: TRBJ2-3; D gene: TRBD2; clone size: few; CDR3 DNA: TGTGCCAGCAGCTTAGCCAGCGGGGAAGTCACAGATACGCAGTATTTT; CDR3 protein: CASSLASGEVTDTQYF
V gene: TRBV29-1; J gene: TRBJ1-1; D gene: TRBD1; clone size: NA; CDR3 DNA: TGCAGCGTCGGCCGGGACAGTGAAGCTTTCTTT; CDR3 protein: CSVGRDSEAFF
V gene: TRBV5-1; J gene: TRBJ2-1; D gene: NA; clone size: few; CDR3 DNA: TGCGCCAGCAGCTTGGCCCTTGGAAGCGATGAGCAGTTCTTC; CDR3 protein: CASSLALGSDEQFF
V gene: TRBV3-1; J gene: TRBJ2-3; D gene: NA; clone size: NA; CDR3 DNA: TGTGCCAGCAGCGCACACCTAGCGCAGGTGACAGATACGCAGTATTTT; CDR3 protein: CASSAHLAQVTDTQYF
V gene: TRBV20-1; J gene: TRBJ1-2; D gene: TRBD1; clone size: few; CDR3 DNA: TGCAGTGGATTACAGGGGGCAATGGGCTACACCTTC; CDR3 protein: CSGLQGAMGYTF
V gene: TRBV20-1; J gene: TRBJ2-7; D gene: NA; clone size: few; CDR3 DNA: TGCAGTGCTAGAGCTAGGCTTAGCTCCTACGAGCAGTACTTC; CDR3 protein: CSARARLSSYEQYF
V gene: TRBV25-1; J gene: TRBJ2-3; D gene: TRBD2; clone size: few; CDR3 DNA: TGTGCCAGCAGTGAGACTAGCGGGACAGATACGCAGTATTTT; CDR3 protein: CASSETSGTDTQYF
V gene: TRBV9; J gene: TRBJ2-2; D gene: NA; clone size: many; CDR3 DNA: TGTGCCAGCAGCGTAGCTTCTGGCGTCTACACCGGGGAGCTGTTTTTT; CDR3 protein: CASSVASGVYTGELFF
V gene: TRBV6-5; J gene: TRBJ2-5; D gene: NA; clone size: NA; CDR3 DNA: TGTGCCAGCAGTTCGGTCCGGTTGAGGGAGACCCAGTACTTC; CDR3 protein: CASSSVRLRETQYF
V gene: TRBV6-2/TRBV6-3; J gene: TRBJ2-2; D gene: NA; clone size: few; CDR3 DNA: TGTGCCAGCAGTAATCTAAACGGGCCCTCCACCGGGGAGCTGTTTTTT; CDR3 protein: CASSNLNGPSTGELFF
V gene: TRBV12-3/TRBV12-4; J gene: TRBJ1-5; D gene: NA; clone size: few; CDR3 DNA: TGTGCCAGCACCTTAGAGGATCAGCCCCAGCATTTT; CDR3 protein: CASTLEDQPQHF
V gene: TRBV20-1; J gene: TRBJ2-1; D gene: NA; clone size: NA; CDR3 DNA: TGCAGTGCTAGCCCCGGAGGGGTCGATGAGCAGTTCTTC; CDR3 protein: CSASPGGVDEQFF
V gene: TRBV7-8; J gene: TRBJ2-4; D gene: NA; clone size: few; CDR3 DNA: TGTGCCAGCAGCTTAGATACAGGGGGGGAAACCAAAAACATTCAGTACTTC; CDR3 protein: CASSLDTGGETKNIQYF
V gene: TRBV20-1; J gene: TRBJ1-2; D gene: TRBD1; clone size: NA; CDR3 DNA: TGCAGTGCTATTAATATTCCACGGACAGGGGGGAACTATGGCTACACCTTC; CDR3 protein: CSAINIPRTGGNYGYTF
V gene: TRBV9; J gene: TRBJ1-4; D gene: NA; clone size: NA; CDR3 DNA: TGTGCCAGCAGCGGTGGGGGGACGCATGAAAAACTGTTTTTT; CDR3 protein: CASSGGGTHEKLFF
V gene: TRBV6-2/TRBV6-3; J gene: TRBJ1-1; D gene: NA; clone size: few; CDR3 DNA: TGTGCCAGCAGTTACCGACTTTACGTTCGGGCGAAGACTGAAGCTTTCTTT; CDR3 protein: CASSYRLYVRAKTEAFF
V gene: TRBV6-6; J gene: TRBJ1-1; D gene: TRBD1; clone size: NA; CDR3 DNA: TGTGCCAGCAGCCCTGGACAGGGGCCGTTAGCTTTCTTT; CDR3 protein: CASSPGQGPLAFF
V gene: TRBV19; J gene: TRBJ2-3; D gene: TRBD2; clone size: NA; CDR3 DNA: TGTGCCAGTAGCGGGAGGACCTCAGATACGCAGTATTTT; CDR3 protein: CASSGRTSDTQYF
V gene: TRBV5-6; J gene: TRBJ2-7; D gene: NA; clone size: few; CDR3 DNA: TGTGCCAGCAGCCAGACAGCTTTCTACGAGCAGTACTTC; CDR3 protein: CASSQTAFYEQYF
V gene: TRBV28; J gene: TRBJ2-6; D gene: NA; clone size: few; CDR3 DNA: TGTGCCAGCAGTCCCCCAGGGCTCTCTGGGGCCAACGTCCTGACTTTC; CDR3 protein: CASSPPGLSGANVLTF
V gene: TRBV21-1; J gene: TRBJ1-6; D gene: NA; clone size: NA; CDR3 DNA: TGTGCCAGCAGCACCAGAGACAGGGGGCAACGATCACCCCTCCACTTT; CDR3 protein: CASSTRDRGQRSPLHF
V gene: TRBV18; J gene: TRBJ1-2; D gene: NA; clone size: NA; CDR3 DNA: TGTGCCAGCTCACCAGGGTCAGCAGATGGCTACACCTTC; CDR3 protein: CASSPGSADGYTF
V gene: TRBV9; J gene: TRBJ2-1; D gene: NA; clone size: many; CDR3 DNA: TGTGCCAGCAGCGTCCCCGGGACAAGGACGAAATTCTTC; CDR3 protein: CASSVPGTRTKFF
V gene: TRBV5-6; J gene: TRBJ2-2; D gene: TRBD1; clone size: NA; CDR3 DNA: TGTGCCAGCAGCTTGGTGGGGTCCGGGACAGCGAACACCGGGGAGCTGTTTTTT; CDR3 protein: CASSLVGSGTANTGELFF
V gene: TRBV6-1; J gene: TRBJ2-6; D gene: NA; clone size: NA; CDR3 DNA: TGTGCCAGCACCCAGGTTTTTGGGGCCAACGTCCTGACTTTC; CDR3 protein: CASTQVFGANVLTF